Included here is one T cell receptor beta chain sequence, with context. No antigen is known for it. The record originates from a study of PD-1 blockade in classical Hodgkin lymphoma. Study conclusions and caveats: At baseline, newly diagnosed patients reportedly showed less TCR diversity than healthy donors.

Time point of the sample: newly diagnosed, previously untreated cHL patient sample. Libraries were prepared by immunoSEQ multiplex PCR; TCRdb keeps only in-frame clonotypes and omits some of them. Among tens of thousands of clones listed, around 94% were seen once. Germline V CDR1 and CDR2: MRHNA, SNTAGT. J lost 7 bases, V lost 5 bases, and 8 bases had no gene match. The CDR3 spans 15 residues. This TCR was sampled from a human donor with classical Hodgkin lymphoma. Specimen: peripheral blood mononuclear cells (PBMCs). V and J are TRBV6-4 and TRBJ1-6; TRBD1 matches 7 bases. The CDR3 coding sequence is TGTGCCAGCAGTAAGGGGGCGGACGTAAATTCACCCCTCCACTTT. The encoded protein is CASSKGADVNSPLHF.